These 14 T cell receptor beta chains came from one sample sequenced in a study of blood T cell repertoires in COVID-19. Repertoires were generated with immunoSEQ multiplex PCR, while TCRdb's copy carries only in-frame clones and drops some. The sample yields approximately 170,000 clones, around 86% seen once. The source material was peripheral blood. Source of these receptors: a man between 65 and 85 years old who had recovered from COVID-19.

J is TRBJ2-3 and V is TRBV7-8; TRBD1 aligns across 11 bases. CDR3 length equals 16 residues. Germline V lookup: CDR1 SGHVS, CDR2 FQNEAQ. V lost 5 bases, J lost 4 bases, and 8 bases stayed unmatched. DNA for the CDR3: TGTGCCAGCAGCCGAGCCCCGGGACAGGGGGCAGATACGCAGTATTTT. Translated: CASSRAPGQGADTQYF.

The rearrangement joins TRBV27 to TRBJ2-2; 11 positions agree with TRBD1. CDR1 is MNHEY, CDR2 SMNVEV, per germline (reference sequence). CDR3 length: 15 amino acids. V trimming: 6 bases; J trimming: 6 bases; junction bases outside the gene matches: 6. CDR3 sequence reads: CASRSQGQGAGELFF. The CDR3 region has the DNA TGTGCCAGCAGAAGCCAGGGACAGGGGGCCGGGGAGCTGTTTTTT.

The chain joins TRBV4-1 to TRBJ1-5; the D gene is possibly TRBD1 (6 bases). V lost 0 bases to trimming and J lost 3 bases, with 12 bases between them. Germline-derived CDR1 and CDR2 are MGHRA and YSYEKL. The CDR3 covers 16 residues. The CDR3 nucleotides are TGCGCCAGCAGCCAAGACCGAGGACAGCCCAATCAGCCCCAGCATTTT. It codes for CASSQDRGQPNQPQHF.

The gene calls are TRBV28 and TRBJ1-1; unclear D gene. The ends were cut back, 5 bases at V and 3 bases at J, with 16 bases in the middle. The CDR3 length is 15 residues. CDR1 MDHEN and CDR2 SYDVKM come from the germline V gene. CDR3 nucleotide sequence: TGTGCCAGCAGTGCCCCTCGAGGCACCCACACTGAAGCTTTCTTT. The encoded protein is CASSAPRGTHTEAFF.

The V gene is TRBV24-1, the J gene TRBJ2-1, with 10 bases lining up with TRBD1. This CDR3 region has 16 residues. Germline V gives CDR1 KGHDR, CDR2 SFDVKD. The junction had 4 bases not matched to a gene; V was cut back by 2 bases and J by 4 bases. DNA for the CDR3: TGTGCCACCAGTGATTCGCGGACAGGGGGGTACAATGAGCAGTTCTTC. Its protein is CATSDSRTGGYNEQFF.

The rearrangement links TRBV5-6 to TRBJ2-7, with D perhaps TRBD1 (6 bases). The CDR3 covers 14 residues. Germline V gives CDR1 SGHDT, CDR2 YYEEEE. Trimming removed 2 bases from V and 4 bases from J, with 13 bases in between. The CDR3 protein is CASSLQGIEYEQYF. Here the CDR3 DNA reads TGTGCCAGCAGCTTACAGGGAATCGAGTACGAGCAGTACTTC.

This clone was counted a few times. The CDR3 nucleotides read TGTGCCAGCAGTAGCACCCGGGGGAATCAGCCCCAGCATTTT. This gives the protein CASSSTRGNQPQHF. The V gene is TRBV6-6, the J gene TRBJ1-5; TRBD1 is a possible D gene (5 bases). V lost 5 bases and J 4 bases, leaving 12 bases between the germline ends. The CDR3 loop spans 14 amino acids. Germline V gives CDR1 MNHNY, CDR2 SVGAGI (reference sequence).

CDR3 sequence (DNA): TGCAGCGTCGGGCGGGAGTCGGGTGAGCAGTTCTTC. Translation gives CSVGRESGEQFF. The V call is TRBV29-1, the J call TRBJ2-1, with 7 bases matching TRBD2. The V and J ends lost 6 bases and 9 bases, in that order; junction bases with no gene match: 8. The CDR3 is 12 residues long. Looked up from germline, CDR1 is SQVTM and CDR2 is ANQGSEA.

The gene calls are TRBV19 and TRBJ1-4; D uncertain. Germline values: CDR1 LNHDA, CDR2 SQIVND (reference sequence). The ends were cut back, 5 bases at V and 7 bases at J, with 11 bases in the middle. The CDR3 runs 13 residues. CDR3 region: CASSLLMAEKLFF. The CDR3 DNA reads as TGTGCCAGTAGTTTGCTTATGGCTGAAAAACTGTTTTTT. The complete variable domain, with remaining parts taken from reference TRBV19 and TRBJ1-4, reads DGGITQSPKYLFRKEGQNVTLSCEQNLNHDAMYWYRQDPGQGLRLIYYSQIVNDFQKGDIAEGYSVSREKKESFPLTVTSAQKNPTAFYLCASSLLMAEKLFFGSGTQLSVL.

This chain links TRBV6-2 or TRBV6-3 with TRBJ2-7; TRBD1 agrees at 10 bases. In germline, CDR1 is MNHEY, CDR2 SVGEGT. This CDR3 is 18 amino acids long. Trimming removed 2 bases from V and 1 base from J; junction bases left unmatched: 11. Here the CDR3 reads CASSYRRDRGPSSYEQYF. The DNA for the CDR3 is TGTGCCAGCAGTTACCGCAGGGACAGGGGACCTTCTTCCTACGAGCAGTACTTC.

The chain links TRBV3-1 (or the pseudogene TRBV3-2) to TRBJ1-2; D might be TRBD1 (6 bases). CDR1 and CDR2 (germline): LGHDT, YNNKEL (reference sequence). The CDR3 has 13 amino acids. Trimming pared 4 bases from V and 8 bases from J, leaving 14 bases between. The CDR3 DNA is TGTGCCAGCAGCCGTCCCACAGGGTTGGGCTACACCTTC. Translated, it gives CASSRPTGLGYTF.

The chain is built from TRBV6-2 or TRBV6-3 and TRBJ2-5; tentative D call: TRBD2 (5 bases). This CDR3 has 17 amino acids. CDR1 is MNHEY, CDR2 SVGEGT, per germline. The V gene lost 5 bases and the J gene lost 4 bases, with 23 bases spanning the gap. The CDR3 sequence: CASSTGYEGAMSETQYF. The CDR3 nucleotides are TGTGCCAGCAGTACCGGTTATGAGGGAGCCATGTCAGAGACCCAGTACTTC.

The chain employs TRBV27 and TRBJ2-7, with D perhaps matching TRBD2 (6 bases). V lost 11 bases to trimming and J lost 0 bases, with 17 bases between them. Germline CDR1 MNHEY, CDR2 SMNVEV (reference sequence). The CDR3 spans 14 residues. Here the CDR3 DNA reads TGTGCCGTCGGGAGAGATCAAGCCTCCTACGAGCAGTACTTC. It is translated as CAVGRDQASYEQYF.

The chain uses TRBV3-1 (or the pseudogene TRBV3-2) and TRBJ2-3, with 11 nucleotides matching TRBD2. This CDR3 has 15 residues. The germline V gene has CDR1 LGHDT and CDR2 YNNKEL (reference sequence). Trimming cost V 2 bases and J 5 bases; bases outside gene matches: 3. CDR3 amino acids: CASSQRGTSGDTQYF. Written as DNA, the CDR3 is TGTGCCAGCAGCCAACGCGGGACTAGCGGAGATACGCAGTATTTT.